This T cell receptor beta chain originates from a study of T-cell reconstitution after alpha-beta-depleted transplantation in children. General study results and limits: Most T-cell counts and diversity one year after the transplant came from T cells that were newly produced. It was surviving recipient T cells and thymic progenitors that gave some patients high TCRbeta diversity at day 60. Approximately two months post-transplant, alpha-beta T cells reportedly originated from several hundred expanded graft clones.

V gave up 2 bases and J gave up 4 bases; unmatched junction bases: 3. The germline V gene has CDR1 PRHDT and CDR2 FYEKMQ (reference sequence). The CDR3 spans 14 residues. TCRbeta library preparation incorporated unique molecular identifiers. MiXCR, applied by TCRdb to the PCR reads, yields one record per CDR3 protein. This repertoire shows around 440,000 distinct CDR3 sequences, approximately 10% found once; its top ten account for about 2.1%. This clonotype was counted only a few times. What it binds is not known. This sample comprised PBMCs, obtained before TCRalphabeta/CD19-depleted stem cell transplant. The genes are TRBV13 and TRBJ2-5; 8 nucleotides agree with TRBD2. This TCR was recovered from a child aged 2 to 10 with inherited bone marrow failure, due to receive a stem cell transplant. CDR3 DNA: TGTGCCAGCAGCTTAAGCCTAGCGGGAGAGACCCAGTACTTC. It translates to CASSLSLAGETQYF.